Listed below are T cell receptor beta chains from one sample, sequenced in a study of control samples from healthy donors and cancer patients. Some clones are missing from TCRdb's copy, which holds only in-frame ones; the method was immunoSEQ multiplex PCR. The repertoire includes about 170,000 clones, about nine tenths of them detected once, and 1.5% sits in the top ten. The sequenced material came from blood. These receptors came from a woman aged 25 to 39 in good health. The CDR3 runs from the conserved cysteine through the conserved F or W. The D gene is left open where the match is weak. Expanded clones get a size class; other rows say once, few or many, or leave the size out.

J gene,V gene,clone size,D gene,CDR3 protein,CDR3 DNA
TRBJ2-7,TRBV15,.,TRBD2,CATSRGGGSYEQYF,TGTGCCACCAGCAGGGGCGGGGGCTCCTACGAGCAGTACTTC
TRBJ1-1,TRBV7-6,.,TRBD1,CASSRRTGGNTEAFF,TGTGCCAGCAGCAGACGGACAGGAGGGAATACTGAAGCTTTCTTT
TRBJ2-2,TRBV12-1,.,.,CASSHRGRATGELFF,TGTGCCAGCAGCCACAGAGGCAGGGCGACCGGGGAGCTGTTTTTT
TRBJ1-6,TRBV10-3,once,.,CAISESSGDNSPLHF,TGTGCCATCAGTGAGTCGTCAGGGGACAATTCACCCCTCCACTTT
TRBJ1-4,TRBV15,.,.,CATSRGRDREKLFF,TGTGCCACCAGCAGAGGGAGGGATAGGGAAAAACTGTTTTTT
TRBJ1-4,TRBV9,.,TRBD1,CASSVAGTGGEKLFF,TGTGCCAGCAGCGTAGCCGGGACAGGGGGGGAAAAACTGTTTTTT
TRBJ2-4,TRBV28,.,.,CASSLVGNIQYF,TGTGCCAGCAGTTTAGTGGGGAACATTCAGTACTTC
TRBJ1-6,TRBV5-1,once,.,CASRHDSDSYNSPLHF,TGCGCCAGCAGACACGACAGCGACTCCTATAATTCACCCCTCCACTTT
TRBJ1-6,TRBV5-6,.,TRBD1,CASSDYRGANSPLHF,TGTGCCAGCAGCGACTACAGGGGAGCTAATTCACCCCTCCACTTT
TRBJ1-3,TRBV6-5,.,.,CASSPTGIAGNTIYF,TGTGCCAGCAGCCCAACAGGGATCGCTGGAAACACCATATATTTT
TRBJ1-1,TRBV9,.,.,CASSPRPVLNTEAFF,TGTGCCAGCAGCCCCCGACCGGTGTTGAACACTGAAGCTTTCTTT
TRBJ1-4,TRBV4-3,once,.,CASSQDGGTTNEKLFF,TGCGCCAGCAGCCAAGATGGAGGTACAACTAATGAAAAACTGTTTTTT
TRBJ1-2,TRBV6-1,.,.,CASSEAATGTYGYTF,TGTGCCAGCAGTGAAGCGGCGACGGGTACCTATGGCTACACCTTC
TRBJ2-3,TRBV28,.,TRBD2,CASSVLARDTQYF,TGTGCCAGCAGTGTACTAGCGAGGGATACGCAGTATTTT
TRBJ2-3,TRBV13,.,.,CASSLEGDTQYF,TGTGCCAGCAGCTTAGAGGGAGATACGCAGTATTTT
TRBJ2-7,TRBV9,.,.,CASSPRLDNLNYEQYF,TGTGCCAGCAGCCCCCGACTCGACAACCTTAACTACGAGCAGTACTTC
TRBJ2-1,TRBV13,.,.,CASGTYDNEQFF,TGTGCCAGCGGGACCTATGACAATGAGCAGTTCTTC
TRBJ2-3,TRBV28,.,.,CASRTPGLSQYF,TGTGCCAGCAGGACTCCTGGGTTATCGCAGTATTTT
TRBJ1-3,TRBV29-1,.,TRBD1,CSVGTGTGNTIYF,TGCAGCGTGGGGACAGGGACTGGAAACACCATATATTTT
TRBJ1-2,TRBV5-4,.,TRBD1,CASSLVQGAPGYTF,TGTGCCAGCAGCTTGGTACAGGGGGCGCCTGGCTACACCTTC
TRBJ1-3,TRBV18,.,.,CASSPPAVPGNTIYF,TGTGCCAGCTCACCACCGGCAGTCCCTGGAAACACCATATATTTT
TRBJ1-2,TRBV3-1/TRBV3-2,.,.,CASSQVRSNYGYTF,TGTGCCAGCAGCCAAGTACGAAGTAACTATGGCTACACCTTC
TRBJ2-5,TRBV9,.,.,CASSVGGGSETQYF,TGTGCCAGCAGCGTAGGGGGCGGTTCGGAGACCCAGTACTTC
TRBJ1-4,TRBV5-1,.,TRBD1,CASSADRGLDEKLFF,TGCGCCAGCAGCGCCGACAGGGGGCTGGATGAAAAACTGTTTTTT
TRBJ2-7,TRBV27,.,.,CASSLSIRGSSYEQYF,TGTGCCAGCAGTTTATCGATCCGGGGGAGCTCCTACGAGCAGTACTTC
TRBJ1-1,TRBV10-2,.,.,CASSRTATEAFF,TGCGCCAGCAGTAGGACAGCCACTGAAGCTTTCTTT
TRBJ2-3,TRBV3-1/TRBV3-2,.,TRBD2,CASSQGLAGTDTQYF,TGTGCCAGCAGCCAAGGGCTAGCGGGCACAGATACGCAGTATTTT
TRBJ1-1,TRBV29-1,.,.,CSVWDMNTEAFF,TGCAGCGTTTGGGATATGAACACTGAAGCTTTCTTT
TRBJ1-2,TRBV19,.,TRBD1,CASSPNRQGGYTF,TGTGCCAGTAGTCCCAATCGACAGGGTGGCTACACCTTC
TRBJ1-3,TRBV4-1,.,TRBD1,CASSQQGASGNTIYF,TGCGCCAGCAGCCAACAGGGGGCATCTGGAAACACCATATATTTT
TRBJ2-5,TRBV5-8,.,TRBD2,CASRTSGGQETQYF,TGTGCCAGCAGGACTAGCGGGGGGCAAGAGACCCAGTACTTC
TRBJ1-1,TRBV3-1/TRBV3-2,.,.,CASSQGQSPEAFF,TGTGCCAGCAGCCAAGGGCAGTCCCCTGAAGCTTTCTTT
TRBJ1-4,TRBV18,.,TRBD1,CASSPRDRGVATNEKLFF,TGTGCCAGCTCACCCCGGGACAGGGGGGTTGCAACTAATGAAAAACTGTTTTTT
TRBJ2-1,TRBV11-3,.,TRBD2,CASSRLAGGLNEQFF,TGTGCCAGCAGCCGACTAGCGGGGGGGCTCAATGAGCAGTTCTTC
TRBJ1-1,TRBV19,.,.,CASSMEGGAFF,TGTGCCAGTAGTATGGAGGGGGGTGCTTTCTTT
TRBJ2-6,TRBV6-4,.,.,CASSGGAGANVLTF,TGTGCCAGCAGTGGGGGGGCTGGGGCCAACGTCCTGACTTTC
TRBJ2-2,TRBV3-1/TRBV3-2,.,TRBD2,CASTRLAGAGTGELFF,TGTGCCAGCACCCGACTAGCGGGGGCTGGCACCGGGGAGCTGTTTTTT
TRBJ2-6,TRBV19,.,TRBD1,CASSIPQGAPGANVLTF,TGTGCCAGTAGTATTCCACAGGGGGCGCCTGGGGCCAACGTCCTGACTTTC
TRBJ1-5,TRBV2,.,.,CASQRNDNQPQHF,TGTGCCAGCCAACGGAATGACAATCAGCCCCAGCATTTT
TRBJ1-4,TRBV3-1/TRBV3-2,.,TRBD1,CASSQEGGRGSEKLFF,TGTGCCAGCAGCCAAGAAGGTGGCAGGGGGAGTGAAAAACTGTTTTTT
TRBJ2-1,TRBV24-1,.,TRBD2,CATSDQASGPYNEQFF,TGTGCCACCAGTGATCAAGCTAGCGGGCCTTACAATGAGCAGTTCTTC
TRBJ1-5,TRBV7-8,few,.,CASSLAVRAGQPQHF,TGTGCCAGCAGCTTAGCGGTTAGGGCGGGGCAGCCCCAGCATTTT
TRBJ2-3,TRBV23-1,.,.,CASSQSGVDGSTDTQYF,TGCGCCAGCAGTCAATCGGGAGTAGACGGGTCCACAGATACGCAGTATTTT
TRBJ2-2,TRBV2,.,TRBD1,CASSPGQVWNTGELFF,TGTGCCAGCAGCCCCGGACAGGTTTGGAACACCGGGGAGCTGTTTTTT
TRBJ1-6,TRBV9,once,.,CASSVEQENSPLHF,TGTGCCAGCAGCGTAGAACAGGAAAATTCACCCCTCCACTTT
TRBJ2-3,TRBV7-6,.,.,CASSLGEGAGTDTQYF,TGTGCCAGCAGCTTAGGAGAGGGTGCGGGGACAGATACGCAGTATTTT
TRBJ1-1,TRBV27,.,.,CASSLGGGTEAFF,TGTGCCAGCAGTTTGGGGGGGGGAACTGAAGCTTTCTTT
TRBJ2-1,TRBV3-1/TRBV3-2,.,.,CASSQGISSSYNEQFF,TGTGCCAGCAGCCAAGGAATTAGCAGCTCCTACAATGAGCAGTTCTTC
TRBJ2-7,TRBV5-5,.,TRBD2,CASSLVLAGGSSYEQYF,TGTGCCAGCAGCTTGGTTCTAGCGGGGGGAAGCTCCTACGAGCAGTACTTC
TRBJ2-3,TRBV7-7,.,TRBD1,CASSPDRNTDTQYF,TGTGCTAGCAGCCCGGACAGGAACACAGATACGCAGTATTTT
TRBJ1-1,TRBV6-1,.,.,CASSEEGGMNTEAFF,TGTGCCAGCAGTGAGGAAGGGGGAATGAACACTGAAGCTTTCTTT